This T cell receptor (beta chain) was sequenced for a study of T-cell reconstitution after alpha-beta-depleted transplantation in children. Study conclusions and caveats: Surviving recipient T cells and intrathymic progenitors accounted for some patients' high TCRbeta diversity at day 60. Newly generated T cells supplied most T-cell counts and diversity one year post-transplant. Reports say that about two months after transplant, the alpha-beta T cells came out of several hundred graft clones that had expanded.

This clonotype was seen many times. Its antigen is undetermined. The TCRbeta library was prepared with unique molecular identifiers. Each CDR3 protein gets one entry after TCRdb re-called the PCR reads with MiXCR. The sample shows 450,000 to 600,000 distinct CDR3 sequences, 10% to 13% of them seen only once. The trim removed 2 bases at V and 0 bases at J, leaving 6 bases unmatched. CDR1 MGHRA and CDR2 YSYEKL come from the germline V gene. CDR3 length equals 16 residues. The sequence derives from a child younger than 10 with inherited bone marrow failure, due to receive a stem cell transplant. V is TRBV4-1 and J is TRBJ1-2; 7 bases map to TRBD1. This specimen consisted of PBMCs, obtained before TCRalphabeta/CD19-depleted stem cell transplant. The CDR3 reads CASSQLGQSANYGYTF. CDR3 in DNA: TGCGCCAGCAGCCAACTGGGACAGTCGGCTAACTATGGCTACACCTTC.